What follows are 16 T cell receptor beta chains derived from one specimen sequenced in a study of blood T cell repertoires in COVID-19. The method was immunoSEQ multiplex PCR; TCRdb's version includes in-frame clones alone and lacks a portion of them. The sample holds a few hundred thousand clones, roughly 90% seen once. Sequenced material: peripheral blood. The receptors come from a man aged 18 to 30 with active or convalescent COVID-19.

The rearrangement links TRBV3-1 (or the pseudogene TRBV3-2) to TRBJ1-5; no clear D gene. Trimming removed 1 base at V and 4 bases at J, with 14 bases between. This CDR3 spans 16 amino acids. Germline-derived CDR1 and CDR2 are LGHDT and YNNKEL (reference sequence). DNA for the CDR3: TGTGCCAGCAGCCAAGCCGCCCGGGTTCGGAATCAGCCCCAGCATTTT. Protein sequence: CASSQAARVRNQPQHF.

The chain combines TRBV2 with TRBJ2-5; maybe TRBD2 (5 bases). This CDR3 contains 15 residues. V was trimmed by 3 bases and J by 7 bases, leaving 18 bases between them. The germline V gene has CDR1 SNHLY and CDR2 FYNNEI. The CDR3, as DNA: TGTGCCAGCAGTGAGAGGGCGGTCTGGCATTTGACCCAGTACTTC. Protein: CASSERAVWHLTQYF.

The gene calls are TRBV2 and TRBJ1-6; D unresolved. CDR3 length: 12 residues. The V end was cut by 7 bases, the J end by 9 bases, with 10 bases between. CDR1 is SNHLY, CDR2 FYNNEI, per germline. The CDR3 DNA is TGTGCCAGCACCCGAGAACTTTCACCCCTCCACTTT. It is translated as CASTRELSPLHF.

The rearrangement links TRBV19 to TRBJ1-3; 8 bases fit TRBD1. V gave up 6 bases and J gave up 3 bases; unmatched junction bases: 22. Germline CDR1 is LNHDA and CDR2 is SQIVND (reference sequence). The CDR3 spans 20 residues. CDR3 sequence reads: CASRRASPLRDRRIGNTIYF. CDR3 bases: TGTGCCAGTAGGAGGGCCTCGCCGCTTCGGGACAGGCGAATTGGAAACACCATATATTTT.

The J gene is TRBJ1-4, the V gene TRBV27; D is possibly TRBD1 (5 bases). This CDR3 spans 15 amino acids. Germline values: CDR1 MNHEY, CDR2 SMNVEV (reference sequence). V was clipped by 5 bases and J by 7 bases, with 17 bases between them. This chain's CDR3 is CASSRFGGSGEKLFF. CDR3 DNA: TGTGCCAGCAGTCGATTCGGGGGGTCGGGTGAAAAACTGTTTTTT.

This chain connects TRBV5-1 to TRBJ1-1; 10 nucleotides align to TRBD1. Losses at the gene ends were 0 bases for V and 1 base for J; bases not matched to a gene: 3. The CDR3 extends over 16 amino acids. From germline, CDR1 is SGHRS and CDR2 YFSETQ. The CDR3 region is CASSLARTGGNTEAFF. The CDR3 DNA reads as TGCGCCAGCAGCTTGGCCCGGACAGGGGGGAACACTGAAGCTTTCTTT.

The genes are TRBV27 and TRBJ2-1; D might be TRBD1 (5 bases). CDR3 size: 16 residues. V was trimmed by 4 bases and J by 0 bases, leaving 13 bases between them. CDR1 MNHEY and CDR2 SMNVEV come from the germline V gene (reference sequence). CDR3 sequence reads: CASSSPSRASYNEQFF. The CDR3 region has the DNA TGTGCCAGCAGTTCGCCCTCCAGGGCCTCCTACAATGAGCAGTTCTTC.

V is TRBV27 and J is TRBJ1-1, with D possibly matching TRBD1 (5 bases). Per the germline V gene, CDR1 is MNHEY and CDR2 is SMNVEV (reference sequence). The CDR3 length is 14 residues. V lost 3 bases and J lost 3, with 11 bases in between. CDR3 amino acids: CASSFIGADTEAFF. DNA of the CDR3: TGTGCCAGCAGTTTTATAGGGGCCGACACTGAAGCTTTCTTT.

The rearrangement joins TRBV5-1 to TRBJ2-7, with TRBD1 matching over 9 bases. The CDR3 is 16 residues long. The junction had 12 bases not matched to a gene; V was cut back by 1 base and J by 7 bases. The V gene's germline CDR1 is SGHRS and CDR2 YFSETQ. In DNA form, the CDR3 reads TGCGCCAGCAGCTTGCGCGCCGGGACAGGGAGGGGGGAGCAGTACTTC. This translates into CASSLRAGTGRGEQYF. The full variable domain, with the rest looked up from reference TRBV5-1 and TRBJ2-7, is KAGVTQTPRYLIKTRGQQVTLSCSPISGHRSVSWYQQTPGQGLQFLFEYFSETQRNKGNFPGRFSGRQFSNSRSEMNVSTLELGDSALYLCASSLRAGTGRGEQYFGPGTRLTVT.

The V and J genes are TRBV12-5 and TRBJ2-7, with 10 bases identical to TRBD1. Per germline, CDR1 LGHNT and CDR2 FRNRAP. The J segment lost 7 bases and the V segment lost 1 base, leaving 4 bases of the junction unmatched. The CDR3 extends over 14 amino acids. This chain's CDR3 is CASGLGQGAREQYF. The CDR3 DNA reads as TGTGCTAGTGGTTTGGGACAGGGGGCAAGAGAGCAGTACTTC.

A single count supports this clone. The chain links TRBV4-2 to TRBJ2-1; 8 bases are shared with TRBD2. The CDR3 is 16 amino acids. V was pared by 0 bases and J by 6 bases, with 7 bases of the junction left unmatched. Germline V gives CDR1 LGHNA, CDR2 YNFKEQ. The CDR3 loop is CASSQDRGGPGNEQFF. CDR3 DNA sequence: TGTGCCAGCAGCCAAGATCGGGGGGGCCCAGGCAATGAGCAGTTCTTC.

This chain links TRBV9 with TRBJ2-1; tentatively, D is TRBD2 (6 bases). This CDR3 comprises 15 residues. Deletions cut 3 bases from V and 5 bases from J, with 15 bases between. Germline V gives CDR1 SGDLS, CDR2 YYNGEE. The CDR3 region is CASSAPGGTHNEQFF. The CDR3 nucleotides read TGTGCCAGCAGCGCCCCCGGGGGTACCCACAATGAGCAGTTCTTC.

This clone appeared a single time. The chain carries TRBV27 and TRBJ2-5; 10 bases match TRBD1. The CDR3 runs 14 residues. V shed 5 bases, J shed 5 bases, and the junction held 5 bases outside the gene matches. Per the germline V gene, CDR1 is MNHEY and CDR2 is SMNVEV (reference sequence). The CDR3: CASSPWTGGETQYF. In DNA, the CDR3 is TGTGCCAGCAGTCCCTGGACAGGGGGGGAGACCCAGTACTTC.

V is TRBV2 and J is TRBJ1-2; D might be TRBD1 (5 bases). This CDR3 contains 15 residues. The V and J ends lost 3 bases and 0 bases respectively, with 11 bases between them. Germline values: CDR1 SNHLY, CDR2 FYNNEI. CDR3 bases: TGTGCCAGCAGTGAGACAGCTCCGGCTAACTATGGCTACACCTTC. Translation: CASSETAPANYGYTF.

The chain uses TRBV3-1 (or the pseudogene TRBV3-2) and TRBJ2-6; D is unclear. V dropped 0 bases and J dropped 2 bases, with 8 bases sitting between them. CDR1 LGHDT and CDR2 YNNKEL come from the germline V gene (reference sequence). CDR3 length: 16 residues. The CDR3 DNA reads TGTGCCAGCAGCCAAGAATTAGGAGCTGGGGCCAACGTCCTGACTTTC. Its translation is CASSQELGAGANVLTF.

The chain links TRBV9 to TRBJ2-3; D is unclear. With 3 bases removed from V and 5 bases from J, the gap between germline ends came to 13 bases. The CDR3 covers 14 residues. Germline values: CDR1 SGDLS, CDR2 YYNGEE. CDR3 sequence: CASSGPAKEDTQYF. CDR3 bases: TGTGCCAGCAGCGGCCCAGCGAAGGAAGATACGCAGTATTTT.